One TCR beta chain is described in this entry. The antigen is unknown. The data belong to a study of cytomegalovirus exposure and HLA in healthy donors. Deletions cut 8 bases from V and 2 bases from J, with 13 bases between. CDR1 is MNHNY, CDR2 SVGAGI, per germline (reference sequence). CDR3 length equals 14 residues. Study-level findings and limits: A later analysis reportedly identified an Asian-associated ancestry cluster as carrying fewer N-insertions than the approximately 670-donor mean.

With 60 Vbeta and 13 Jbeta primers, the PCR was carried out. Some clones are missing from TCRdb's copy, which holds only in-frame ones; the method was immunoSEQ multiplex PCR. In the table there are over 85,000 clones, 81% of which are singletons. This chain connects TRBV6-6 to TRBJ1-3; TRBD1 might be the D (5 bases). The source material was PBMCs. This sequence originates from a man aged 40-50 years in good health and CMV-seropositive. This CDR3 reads CASDSAGAGNTIYF. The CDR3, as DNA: TGTGCCAGCGATAGTGCGGGGGCTGGAAACACCATATATTTT.